Listed here are 21 T cell receptor beta chains from one sample, sequenced in a study of blood T cells in healthy people across ages. With a J-beta primer mix and a sample-barcoded 5' primer, a second PCR ran roughly 7 to 11 cycles. TCRdb re-analysed the 5' RACE reads in MiXCR, keeping a single row per CDR3 protein. The repertoire includes 1,800,000 or so distinct CDR3 sequences, about two fifths of them detected once, and 23% sits in the top ten. Source material: blood. These receptors all come from a human donor in good health.

The chain joins TRBV7-9 to TRBJ2-5; either TRBD1 or TRBD2 may fit D (5 bases each). The germline V and J ends were trimmed by 5 bases and 3 bases, with 22 bases remaining between them. Per the germline V gene, CDR1 is SEHNR and CDR2 is FQNEAQ (reference sequence). This CDR3 has 17 amino acids. DNA for the CDR3: TGTGCCAGCAGCCCCACCGGGATGGGCAGGGTAAAAGAGACCCAGTACTTC. Protein sequence: CASSPTGMGRVKETQYF.

V is TRBV12-3 or TRBV12-4 and J is TRBJ1-4; no definite D call. V lost 1 base and J lost 5, with 11 bases in between. The CDR3 is made up of 15 amino acids. CDR3 DNA: TGTGCCAGCAGTTTAGGGGCACTCAGGAATGAAAAACTGTTTTTT. It translates to CASSLGALRNEKLFF.

The chain is built from TRBV6-2 or TRBV6-3 and TRBJ2-7; D may be TRBD2 (5 bases). The CDR3 sequence is 13 residues long. Germline assignment: CDR1 MNHEY and CDR2 SVGEGT. Trimming took 6 bases from V and 7 from J, leaving 16 bases between them. CDR3 loop: CASRPPGGLEQYF. In DNA form, the CDR3 reads TGTGCCAGCAGACCCCCAGGAGGACTGGAGCAGTACTTC.

This chain links TRBV7-2 with TRBJ1-4; D is possibly TRBD1 (5 bases). V lost 1 base, J lost 5 bases, and 20 bases lay in between. The germline CDR1 and CDR2 sequences are SGHTA and FQGNSA. This CDR3 has 18 amino acids. CDR3 protein: CASSLGAGLRGHNEKLFF. The CDR3 region has the DNA TGTGCCAGCAGCTTAGGAGCCGGGTTGAGGGGCCACAATGAAAAACTGTTTTTT. Looking up the rest from reference TRBV7-2 and TRBJ1-4 gives the full variable domain: GAGVSQSPSNKVTEKGKDVELRCDPISGHTALYWYRQSLGQGLEFLIYFQGNSAPDKSGLPSDRFSAERTGGSVSTLTIQRTQQEDSAVYLCASSLGAGLRGHNEKLFFGSGTQLSVL.

This clonotype was seen only once. The rearrangement uses TRBV7-9 and TRBJ2-5; tentative D call: TRBD1 (6 bases). Germline-derived CDR1 and CDR2 are SEHNR and FQNEAQ (reference sequence). This CDR3 region has 16 residues. V lost 4 bases to trimming and J lost 1 base, with 16 bases between them. The CDR3 nucleotides read TGTGCCAGCAGCTCCCCACCGGTGGGGGCCCAAGAGACCCAGTACTTC. It codes for CASSSPPVGAQETQYF.

This clonotype was seen only a few times. The CDR3 is CASYRLGGPLHF. CDR3 nucleotide sequence: TGTGCCAGCTACCGACTAGGGGGACCCCTCCACTTT. The genes are TRBV2 and TRBJ1-6; D perhaps matches TRBD1 (6 bases). The CDR3 is 12 residues long. Per germline, CDR1 SNHLY and CDR2 FYNNEI. V was cut by 8 bases and J by 12 bases, with 14 bases left in between.

This clonotype was recorded many times. V usage is TRBV29-1 and J usage is TRBJ2-1, with D tentatively TRBD1 (5 bases). Germline-derived CDR1 and CDR2 are SQVTM and ANQGSEA. The V gene lost 8 bases and the J gene lost 8 bases, with 19 bases spanning the gap. The length of the CDR3 is 13 residues. Here the CDR3 reads CSFEGAVNDEQFF. The CDR3, as DNA: TGCAGCTTCGAAGGGGCAGTTAACGATGAGCAGTTCTTC.

This chain's CDR3 is CASSYGTGAQPQHF. The CDR3 coding sequence is TGTGCCAGCAGCTACGGGACAGGGGCTCAGCCCCAGCATTTT. J is TRBJ1-5 and V is TRBV7-2; 10 positions agree with TRBD1. The germline V gene has CDR1 SGHTA and CDR2 FQGNSA. This CDR3 region has 14 residues. The ends lost 4 bases at V and 6 bases at J; junction bases unmatched: 3.

J is TRBJ2-1 and V is TRBV12-3 or TRBV12-4; 11 bases are a match to TRBD2. Germline trimming cut 3 bases from V and 7 bases from J; bases unmatched to any gene: 8. The CDR3 is made up of 16 amino acids. In nucleotides, the CDR3 is TGTGCCAGCAGTTTTTATCTAGCGGGGGGTATAAATGAGCAGTTCTTC. Translation gives CASSFYLAGGINEQFF.

As for this clonotype: A read error may account for a junction end that differs from germline. V and J are TRBV7-2 and TRBJ2-4; tentative D call: TRBD1 (6 bases). The CDR3 runs 16 residues. The germline V gene encodes CDR1 SGHTA and CDR2 FQGNSA. The CDR3 sequence is CASSFQQGLAQNIQYF. Here the CDR3 DNA reads TGTGCCAGCAGCTTTCAACAGGGATTAGCCCAAAACATTCAGTACTTC.

The gene calls are TRBV7-3 and TRBJ2-3; 7 positions agree with TRBD2. Germline values: CDR1 SGHTA, CDR2 FQGTGA. The CDR3 length is 15 residues. The trim removed 4 bases at V and 3 bases at J, leaving 7 bases unmatched. CDR3 sequence: CASSSGGYQTDTQYF. The CDR3 DNA is TGTGCCAGCAGCTCGGGGGGTTATCAGACAGATACGCAGTATTTT.

This chain uses TRBV7-6 with TRBJ2-3; possibly TRBD1 for D (6 bases). Trimming cost V 5 bases and J 0 bases, with 18 bases left between them. Per the germline V gene, CDR1 is SGHVS and CDR2 is FNYEAQ. This CDR3 contains 17 residues. For the CDR3, the DNA is TGTGCCAGCAGCCGTTTTCCCCAGGGGAGAAGCACAGATACGCAGTATTTT. This codes for CASSRFPQGRSTDTQYF. The variable domain in full, with the rest retrieved from reference TRBV7-6 and TRBJ2-3, is GAGVSQSPRYKVTKRGQDVALRCDPISGHVSLYWYRQALGQGPEFLTYFNYEAQQDKSGLPNDRFSAERPEGSISTLTIQRTEQRDSAMYRCASSRFPQGRSTDTQYFGPGTRLTVL.

Concerning this clonotype: This clone may be a read error of a much larger clone one base away. The V call is TRBV6-1, the J call TRBJ2-7, with 10 nucleotides matching TRBD1. The CDR3 contains 17 residues. Germline CDR1 reads MNHNS; CDR2 reads SASEGT. V shed 7 bases, J shed 3 bases, and the junction held 15 bases outside the gene matches. CDR3 amino acids: CASNLGRQGARGYEQYF. Written as DNA, the CDR3 is TGTGCCAGCAACCTTGGGCGACAGGGGGCGCGGGGCTACGAGCAGTACTTC.

This clonotype was detected ten times or more. The rearrangement links TRBV29-1 to TRBJ2-1; perhaps TRBD1 as D (6 bases). Germline loops: CDR1 SQVTM, CDR2 ANQGSEA. This CDR3 spans 12 amino acids. Trimming shortened V by 8 bases and J by 6 bases, and 14 bases separated the two germline ends. The CDR3 bases are TGCAGCAAAACAGGGTTCTTCAATGAGCAGTTCTTC. This encodes CSKTGFFNEQFF.

The rearrangement links TRBV2 to TRBJ2-5; D is unclear. Trimming stripped 2 bases from V and 4 bases from J, with 8 bases between. This CDR3 contains 13 residues. The V gene's germline CDR1 is SNHLY and CDR2 FYNNEI. The DNA of the CDR3 is TGTGCCAGCAGTGAAATATTGGGAGAGACCCAGTACTTC. Its translation is CASSEILGETQYF.

The chain has TRBV20-1 and TRBJ2-7; 7 bases agree with TRBD2. The V gene's germline CDR1 is DFQATT and CDR2 SNEGSKA (reference sequence). With V trimmed by 3 bases and J by 9 bases, 5 bases remained unmatched. The CDR3 contains 11 residues. CDR3 residues: CSASRSGGQYF. The CDR3 coding sequence is TGCAGTGCTAGTAGGTCGGGAGGGCAGTACTTC.

This clonotype was observed a few times. The chain links TRBV29-1 to TRBJ1-2; D is undetermined. Germline V gene data show CDR1 as SQVTM and CDR2 as ANQGSEA. V was trimmed by 4 bases and J by 8 bases, leaving 11 bases between them. CDR3 size: 11 residues. The CDR3 region is CSVGEGDGYTF. DNA of the CDR3: TGCAGCGTTGGGGAGGGAGACGGCTACACCTTC.

This clonotype was seen only a few times. V and J are TRBV7-8 and TRBJ1-2, with D perhaps TRBD1 (6 bases). The V end lost 2 bases, the J end lost 4 bases, and 17 bases lay between the germline ends. The CDR3 runs 16 residues. Looked up from germline, CDR1 is SGHVS and CDR2 is FQNEAQ. The CDR3 region has the DNA TGTGCCAGCAGCTTATGGGGGGGCGGAGGGACCTATGGCTACACCTTC. It is translated as CASSLWGGGGTYGYTF.

V gene TRBV20-1 combines with J gene TRBJ2-1, with 10 positions matching TRBD1. V dropped 0 bases and J dropped 3; count of bases not matched to a gene: 2. There are 15 residues in the CDR3. Germline CDR1 reads DFQATT; CDR2 reads SNEGSKA (reference sequence). This CDR3 reads CSARDGTGVYNEQFF. In DNA form, the CDR3 reads TGCAGTGCTAGAGATGGGACAGGGGTCTACAATGAGCAGTTCTTC.

This clonotype was found a few times. V is TRBV24-1 and J is TRBJ1-2; D unclear. V was shortened by 4 bases and J by 8 bases, with 16 bases between the two germline ends. The CDR3 runs 14 residues. Germline CDR1 KGHDR, CDR2 SFDVKD. CDR3 nucleotides: TGTGCCACCAGTGAAGATACGGATCTTTTAGGCTACACCTTC. Protein: CATSEDTDLLGYTF.

This clonotype was detected ten times or more. The chain combines TRBV29-1 with TRBJ2-4; 8 bases are shared with TRBD1. V gave up 0 bases and J gave up 6 bases; unmatched junction bases: 4. The CDR3 is made up of 14 amino acids. The germline gives CDR1 SQVTM, CDR2 ANQGSEA. CDR3 in DNA: TGCAGCGTTGAAGATCCCCAGGGGGCAAACATTCAGTACTTC. Protein: CSVEDPQGANIQYF. The variable domain in full, completed from reference TRBV29-1 and TRBJ2-4, reads SAVISQKPSRDICQRGTSLTIQCQVDSQVTMMFWYRQQPGQSLTLIATANQGSEATYESGFVIDKFPISRPNLTFSTLTVSNMSPEDSSIYLCSVEDPQGANIQYFGAGTRLSVL.